The 30 T cell receptor beta chains presented below share a single source sample, sequenced in a study of T cells in Graves' hyperthyroidism and ophthalmopathy. What was amplified from RNA transcripts were TCR beta CDR3 regions. An initial round of RT-PCR targeting the TCR CDR3 relied on the HTBI primer set. TCRdb analysed the multiplex PCR reads with MiXCR anew, one entry per CDR3 protein. This table has 300,000 or so distinct CDR3 sequences, approximately 15% appearing once. The sequenced material came from blood. The receptors here all came from a man younger than 40 with Graves' hyperthyroidism.

The table lists this clonotype with a few counts. The rearrangement uses TRBV10-3 and TRBJ1-1; the D is unclear. This CDR3 has 13 residues. Between the trimmed V and J ends, which lost 3 bases and 11 bases, there was a span of 16 bases. The germline V gene encodes CDR1 ENHRY and CDR2 SYGVKD. This CDR3 is CAISESRSVSAFF. As DNA, the CDR3 is TGTGCCATCAGTGAATCTCGGAGCGTCTCGGCTTTCTTT.

As regards this clonotype: Since a much larger clone is just one base distant, this may be a read error. The chain uses TRBV7-9 and TRBJ2-5, with unresolved D. This CDR3 has 15 residues. CDR1 is SEHNR and CDR2 is FQNEAQ in the germline V gene (reference sequence). The CDR3 DNA follows: TGTGCCGGCAGCTCCAATCAGGTACCCCAAGAGACCCAGTACTTC. Protein: CAGSSNQVPQETQYF.

The V gene is TRBV30, the J gene TRBJ1-6, with 10 bases matching TRBD1. CDR3 length equals 14 residues. Germline V gives CDR1 GTSNPN, CDR2 SVGIG (reference sequence). J was trimmed by 8 bases and V by 3 bases; bases with no gene match: 4. The CDR3 nucleotides are TGTGCCTGGAGCCAAGGACAGGGGGATTCACCCCTCCACTTT. The encoded protein is CAWSQGQGDSPLHF. The variable domain in full, with the rest retrieved from reference TRBV30 and TRBJ1-6, is SQTIHQWPATLVQPVGSPLSLECTVEGTSNPNLYWYRQAAGRGLQLLFYSVGIGQISSEVPQNLSASRPQDRQFILSSKKLLLSDSGFYLCAWSQGQGDSPLHFGNGTRLTVT.

This clonotype occurred many times. The genes are TRBV2 and TRBJ1-5; 7 positions agree with TRBD1. The CDR3 contains 13 residues. Germline V CDR1 and CDR2: SNHLY, FYNNEI. Trimming removed 7 bases from V and 5 bases from J; junction bases left unmatched: 5. CDR3 nucleotide sequence: TGTGCCAGCAACGACAGGGCGGATCAGCCCCAGCATTTT. This translates into CASNDRADQPQHF.

J is TRBJ2-3 and V is TRBV27, with D uncertain. CDR3 length equals 13 residues. With 1 base removed from V and 11 bases from J, the gap between germline ends came to 13 bases. Germline V gene sequence: CDR1 MNHEY, CDR2 SMNVEV (reference sequence). This CDR3 is CASSLYSKGQQYF. The CDR3 DNA follows: TGTGCCAGCAGTTTATATAGTAAGGGCCAGCAGTATTTT.

This clonotype has just a few counts. The V and J genes are TRBV18 and TRBJ1-6; D is unclear. CDR1 and CDR2 (germline): KGHSH, LQKENI. This CDR3 contains 14 residues. V dropped 3 bases and J dropped 8 bases, with 11 bases sitting between them. The CDR3 region has the DNA TGTGCCAGCTCACCGACGGACCTCGATTCACCCCTCCACTTT. Its translation is CASSPTDLDSPLHF. Complete variable domain (other parts from reference TRBV18 and TRBJ1-6): NAGVMQNPRHLVRRRGQEARLRCSPMKGHSHVYWYRQLPEEGLKFMVYLQKENIIDESGMPKERFSAEFPKEGPSILRIQQVVRGDSAAYFCASSPTDLDSPLHFGNGTRLTVT.

This sequence joins TRBV4-1 and TRBJ1-5; D ambiguous. The ends were cut back, 1 base at V and 0 bases at J, with 7 bases in the middle. From germline, CDR1 is MGHRA and CDR2 YSYEKL. The CDR3 loop spans 15 amino acids. The CDR3 DNA reads TGCGCCAGCAGCCAAGGCAGCCTTAGCAATCAGCCCCAGCATTTT. Its translation: CASSQGSLSNQPQHF.

This clonotype was picked up one time. The gene calls are TRBV6-2 or TRBV6-3 and TRBJ2-7; 10 nucleotides line up with TRBD2. The germline CDR1 and CDR2 sequences are MNHEY and SVGEGT. The CDR3 consists of 13 residues. The CDR3 reads CAVGLADIYEQYF. Here the CDR3 DNA reads TGTGCAGTAGGACTAGCGGATATCTACGAGCAGTACTTC.

At least ten counts were recorded for this clonotype. The rearrangement joins TRBV24-1 to TRBJ2-1, with a weak D call TRBD2 (6 bases). V lost 2 bases and J lost 7, with 8 bases in between. Looked up from germline, CDR1 is KGHDR and CDR2 is SFDVKD. The CDR3 length is 13 residues. CDR3 protein: CATSDSRGNEQFF. For the CDR3, the DNA is TGTGCCACCAGTGATTCGCGGGGTAATGAGCAGTTCTTC.

The rearrangement uses TRBV7-9 and TRBJ2-1; 8 bases map to TRBD1. Germline V gene data show CDR1 as SEHNR and CDR2 as FQNEAQ (reference sequence). V was clipped by 5 bases and J by 8 bases; unmatched bases: 14. The CDR3 has 16 amino acids. For the CDR3, the DNA is TGTGCCAGCAGCCCCGAACGGGACAGGTACCAAGATGAGCAGTTCTTC. It codes for CASSPERDRYQDEQFF.

This clonotype has more than one count but fewer than ten. The chain carries TRBV30 and TRBJ1-1; the D is unclear. The CDR3 extends over 12 amino acids. V gave up 6 bases and J gave up 5 bases, with 13 bases separating them. Germline V gene data show CDR1 as GTSNPN and CDR2 as SVGIG (reference sequence). The CDR3 DNA reads as TGTGCCTGCCCCAGTGAGGGAACTGAAGCTTTCTTT. Translation: CACPSEGTEAFF.

This clonotype was picked up a small number of times. The chain couples TRBV9 to TRBJ2-2; unclear D gene. Trimming shortened V by 0 bases and J by 6 bases, and 6 bases separated the two germline ends. The germline CDR1 and CDR2 sequences are SGDLS and YYNGEE. CDR3 length equals 13 residues. The CDR3 coding sequence is TGTGCCAGCAGCGTAGGGGGTCCCGGGGAGCTGTTTTTT. Amino acid sequence: CASSVGGPGELFF.

There are a few counts of this clonotype. The rearrangement links TRBV4-1 to TRBJ1-2; D uncertain. Germline CDR1 and CDR2: MGHRA and YSYEKL. V was pared by 1 base and J by 0 bases, with 12 bases between. The CDR3 contains 16 residues. CDR3 sequence reads: CASSQVLGGTNYGYTF. The DNA of the CDR3 is TGCGCCAGCAGCCAAGTTTTGGGCGGTACTAACTATGGCTACACCTTC.

The J gene is TRBJ2-7, the V gene TRBV6-1; 9 positions match TRBD1. Per germline, CDR1 MNHNS and CDR2 SASEGT. The CDR3 totals 13 residues. J gave up 5 bases and V 10 bases, and 9 bases lay outside the gene matches. The CDR3 region has the DNA TGTGCCACCCGATTGGGACAGGGACACGAGCAGTACTTC. This translates into CATRLGQGHEQYF.

This clonotype was picked up many times. The chain links TRBV11-2 to TRBJ2-3; D possibly uses TRBD1 or TRBD2 (5 bases each). CDR3 length: 13 residues. V lost 5 bases, J lost 8 bases, and 14 bases lay in between. Germline loops: CDR1 SGHAT, CDR2 FQNNGV. The CDR3 loop reads CASSPGYGGTQYF. CDR3 nucleotide sequence: TGTGCCAGCAGCCCGGGATATGGGGGTACGCAGTATTTT.

Regarding this clonotype: This may be a read error, as it is one base from a much larger clone. The chain combines TRBV11-2 with TRBJ2-1, with 7 bases identical to TRBD1. The J call may be in error: the DNA end matches TRBJ2-7 better. The V gene's germline CDR1 is SGHAT and CDR2 FQNNGV. The CDR3 covers 15 residues. CDR3 coding DNA: TGTGCCAGCAGCTTAGAAGGACAGGCTTACAATGAGCAGTACTTC. Translated, it gives CASSLEGQAYNEQYF.

This clonotype was counted ten times or more. The V call is TRBV11-2, the J call TRBJ2-7, with D possibly TRBD1 on 6 matching bases. Germline V gene sequence: CDR1 SGHAT, CDR2 FQNNGV. The CDR3 is 14 amino acids. V lost 5 bases, J lost 4 bases, and 15 bases lay in between. The CDR3 DNA reads TGTGCCAGCAGCACGGACAGTGTCCGTTACGAGCAGTACTTC. As protein: CASSTDSVRYEQYF.

This chain links TRBV20-1 with TRBJ2-5; possible D gene TRBD1, 6 bases. Trimming took 6 bases from V and 4 from J, leaving 24 bases between them. Germline CDR1 and CDR2: DFQATT and SNEGSKA (reference sequence). The CDR3 totals 16 residues. CDR3 sequence: CSALIFSVGAGETQYF. For the CDR3, the DNA is TGCAGTGCCCTTATTTTCAGTGTGGGGGCAGGAGAGACCCAGTACTTC.

The V call is TRBV20-1, the J call TRBJ2-1; a possible D gene is TRBD2 (6 bases). The V and J ends lost 0 bases and 1 base respectively, with 10 bases between them. This CDR3 contains 15 residues. Germline V gene sequence: CDR1 DFQATT, CDR2 SNEGSKA (reference sequence). The CDR3 nucleotides read TGCAGTGCTAGAGATTGGAGGGAATCCTACAATGAGCAGTTCTTC. This codes for CSARDWRESYNEQFF.

Of note for this clonotype: This may be a read error, as it is one base from a much larger clone. The chain uses TRBV6-5 and TRBJ2-2; a weak D match, TRBD1 (5 bases). V shed 0 bases and J shed 3 bases, with 17 bases lying between them. The CDR3 is 18 amino acids. Germline-derived CDR1 and CDR2 are MNHEY and SVGAGI. The CDR3: CASSYSIAGIGYTGELFF. The CDR3 bases are TGTGCCAGCAGTTACTCGATAGCAGGGATAGGCTACACCGGGGAGCTGTTTTTT.

The rearrangement links TRBV2 to TRBJ2-2; D not resolved. Deletions cut 6 bases from V and 7 bases from J, with 15 bases between. Looked up from germline, CDR1 is SNHLY and CDR2 is FYNNEI. The CDR3 is 14 amino acids. The chain's CDR3 is CASRSWRPFGELFF. In DNA form, the CDR3 reads TGTGCCAGCAGGTCATGGCGACCCTTCGGGGAGCTGTTTTTT.

The table lists this clonotype with a few counts. This chain uses TRBV7-6 with TRBJ2-3; 8 nucleotides match TRBD1. Germline loops: CDR1 SGHVS, CDR2 FNYEAQ. This CDR3 spans 15 amino acids. The V and J ends lost 3 bases and 3 bases, in that order; junction bases with no gene match: 5. Here the CDR3 reads CASSFRRTGTDTQYF. As DNA, the CDR3 is TGTGCCAGCAGCTTTCGCCGGACAGGGACAGATACGCAGTATTTT.

The table lists this clonotype with many counts. The rearrangement links TRBV27 to TRBJ2-1; 7 nucleotides line up with TRBD2. The CDR3 has 19 residues. V dropped 2 bases and J dropped 4; count of bases not matched to a gene: 17. The germline CDR1 and CDR2 sequences are MNHEY and SMNVEV (reference sequence). CDR3 amino acids: CASSLDPRPWGGFYNEQFF. The CDR3 DNA reads as TGTGCCAGCAGTTTAGACCCCCGTCCGTGGGGGGGATTTTACAATGAGCAGTTCTTC.

This clonotype was seen at least ten times. The chain uses TRBV6-1 and TRBJ1-1, with no clear D. Germline CDR1 reads MNHNS; CDR2 reads SASEGT. Between the trimmed V and J ends, which lost 8 bases and 4 bases, there was a span of 17 bases. The CDR3 has 14 residues. CDR3 loop: CASRPAFWSTEAFF. The CDR3 coding sequence is TGTGCCAGCCGTCCGGCCTTTTGGAGCACTGAAGCTTTCTTT.

This clonotype has just a few counts. The chain carries TRBV6-2 or TRBV6-3 and TRBJ2-3; D gene ambiguous. The CDR3 consists of 18 residues. Germline V lookup: CDR1 MNHEY, CDR2 SVGEGT. Trimming shortened V by 4 bases and J by 0 bases, and 20 bases separated the two germline ends. CDR3 loop: CASSFELSLFSSTDTQYF. For the CDR3, the DNA is TGTGCCAGCAGTTTCGAACTCTCCCTTTTTTCTAGCACAGATACGCAGTATTTT.

The gene calls are TRBV9 and TRBJ1-5; no firm D call. The CDR3 is 14 residues long. V was shortened by 1 base and J by 5 bases, with 10 bases between the two germline ends. Germline lookup yields CDR1 SGDLS and CDR2 YYNGEE. CDR3 nucleotides: TGTGCCAGCAGCGTATGGGGTGGGCATCAGCCCCAGCATTTT. Amino acids: CASSVWGGHQPQHF.

This clonotype was counted only a few times. The chain joins TRBV5-1 to TRBJ2-2; 7 nucleotides match TRBD2. V dropped 2 bases and J dropped 2; count of bases not matched to a gene: 6. The germline gives CDR1 SGHRS, CDR2 YFSETQ. This CDR3 has 16 residues. For the CDR3, the DNA is TGCGCCAGCAGCTTATATCCGGGAGGTAACACCGGGGAGCTGTTTTTT. Protein sequence: CASSLYPGGNTGELFF.

This clonotype showed up many times. The chain carries TRBV11-2 and TRBJ2-1; D is uncertain. This CDR3 comprises 12 residues. Germline V gene lookup returns CDR1 SGHAT and CDR2 FQNNGV. With 5 bases removed from V and 3 bases from J, the gap between germline ends came to 5 bases. CDR3 sequence reads: CASSQNYNEQFF. CDR3 bases: TGTGCCAGCAGCCAAAACTACAATGAGCAGTTCTTC.

This clonotype was counted at least ten times. V gene TRBV20-1 combines with J gene TRBJ2-7; D is perhaps TRBD2 (6 bases). The CDR3 is 15 residues long. The V gene lost 4 bases and the J gene lost 5 bases, with 21 bases spanning the gap. Germline V CDR1 and CDR2: DFQATT, SNEGSKA (reference sequence). CDR3 sequence: CSAKGLGGDINEQYF. As DNA, the CDR3 is TGCAGTGCTAAGGGTCTCGGGGGAGACATTAACGAGCAGTACTTC.

This sequence joins TRBV2 and TRBJ2-2; possibly TRBD2 for D (6 bases). The V end was cut by 6 bases, the J end by 2 bases, with 13 bases between. The CDR3 is made up of 15 amino acids. Germline V gene sequence: CDR1 SNHLY, CDR2 FYNNEI. The CDR3 DNA reads TGTGCCAGCAGGCGATCGGGACTCAACACCGGGGAGCTGTTTTTT. This sequence encodes CASRRSGLNTGELFF.